The rows below give T cell receptor beta chains drawn from one sample of a study of blood T cell repertoires in COVID-19. Sequenced by immunoSEQ multiplex PCR; TCRdb stores in-frame clones only, minus some. This sample carries about 200,000 clones, less than 90% of them seen once, and the ten largest clones take about 4.5%. The sequenced sample was PBMCs or T cells enriched from blood (not recorded which). The receptors stem from a young woman who had been exposed to COVID-19. Both conserved end residues are part of each CDR3. The D gene is left open where the match is weak. Clone size appears in some rows only: once, few, many, or a class for an expanded clone.

cdr3_nt,cdr3_aa,j_call,d_call,v_call,clone_size
TGCAGCGGGGAACAGGTTAAAGGGGCCTTTGGCTACACCTTC,CSGEQVKGAFGYTF,TRBJ1-2,NA,TRBV29-1,NA
TGTGCCATCAGTGAAAGGGGAAAACCCTCCATGAACACTGAAGCTTTCTTT,CAISERGKPSMNTEAFF,TRBJ1-1,NA,TRBV10-3,once
TGTGCCACCAGTGAGCAGGGAAATTGGTTCTTC,CATSEQGNWFF,TRBJ2-1,NA,TRBV24-1,NA
TGTGCCAGCACCCCAGGGCTCGGGCAGCCCCAGCATTTT,CASTPGLGQPQHF,TRBJ1-5,NA,TRBV6-6,NA
TGTGCCAGCAGCTTAGTTTCGGGACAGTCTATGAACACTGAAGCTTTCTTT,CASSLVSGQSMNTEAFF,TRBJ1-1,TRBD1,TRBV11-2,few
TGTGCCAGCAGCTTAGTCCTGTCGGGGAATTCACCCCTCCACTTT,CASSLVLSGNSPLHF,TRBJ1-6,NA,TRBV7-9,NA
TGTGCCAGCAGTCTGTGGACTAGCGGGGGAACCTCCTACGAGCAGTACTTC,CASSLWTSGGTSYEQYF,TRBJ2-7,TRBD2,TRBV6-6,NA
TGTGCCAGCAGCCCTACAGGGAATTCACCCCTCCACTTT,CASSPTGNSPLHF,TRBJ1-6,NA,TRBV11-2,NA
TGTGCCAGCAGCTCTAAGACAGGGGTGTACAATGAGCAGTTCTTC,CASSSKTGVYNEQFF,TRBJ2-1,TRBD1,TRBV5-4,few
TGCGCCAGCAGCGGCCGGGACAGGGACACTGAAGCTTTCTTT,CASSGRDRDTEAFF,TRBJ1-1,TRBD1,TRBV5-1,NA
TGTGCCAGCAGACTAGGGACAGCGGGCACAGATACGCAGTATTTT,CASRLGTAGTDTQYF,TRBJ2-3,TRBD1,TRBV2,NA
TGTGCCAGCAGTTACCTTCGCTCTGGGGCCAACGTCCTGACTTTC,CASSYLRSGANVLTF,TRBJ2-6,NA,TRBV6-5,few
TGTGCCAGCAGTGATTCGGGGGGTCTAGCGGGGTCTTCCTACGAGCAGTACTTC,CASSDSGGLAGSSYEQYF,TRBJ2-7,TRBD2,TRBV2,NA
TGTGCCAGCAGCCCCGGGGACAGGGAGAGTGGAAACACCATATATTTT,CASSPGDRESGNTIYF,TRBJ1-3,TRBD1,TRBV11-2,NA
TGTGCCAGCAGTGTCGGGGACTGGGCCTACAATGAGCAGTTCTTC,CASSVGDWAYNEQFF,TRBJ2-1,NA,TRBV25-1,NA
TGTGCCACCAGTGACCGGGAGACCCAGTACTTC,CATSDRETQYF,TRBJ2-5,NA,TRBV24-1,NA
TGCGCCAGCAGCCTTTCCACCGGGACAGGGTTTTCCCACGAGCAGTACTTC,CASSLSTGTGFSHEQYF,TRBJ2-7,TRBD1,TRBV5-1,NA
TGTGCCAGCAGCTTGGACTTCCGTGCGGTGGATACGCAGTATTTT,CASSLDFRAVDTQYF,TRBJ2-3,NA,TRBV7-9,NA
TGTGCCATCGCGGGACTCCTCTCCAATGAGCAGTTCTTC,CAIAGLLSNEQFF,TRBJ2-1,NA,TRBV10-3,NA
TGTGCCAGCAGCCAAGTTCAGGGGGCCCGCTACTATGGCTACACCTTC,CASSQVQGARYYGYTF,TRBJ1-2,TRBD1,TRBV3-1/TRBV3-2,NA
TGCGCCAGCAGCTCGGGCTCGGGACAGGCCTCCCACGAGCAGTACTTC,CASSSGSGQASHEQYF,TRBJ2-7,TRBD1,TRBV5-1,NA
TGCGCCAGTAGGCCTGGACAGGGCTATTCACCCCTCCACTTT,CASRPGQGYSPLHF,TRBJ1-6,TRBD1,TRBV5-1,once
TGTGCCAGCAGTGGCCAGGGGGGATTTAATGAAAAACTGTTTTTT,CASSGQGGFNEKLFF,TRBJ1-4,TRBD1,TRBV25-1,NA
TGTGCCAGTAGGCGGCGGGGGGTTAGCGCAGATACGCAGTATTTT,CASRRRGVSADTQYF,TRBJ2-3,TRBD2,TRBV19,NA
TGTGCCAGTAGCCCGGACAGGGGCTACGAGCAGTACTTC,CASSPDRGYEQYF,TRBJ2-7,TRBD1,TRBV19,NA
TGCGCCAGCAGCCCGAAGGGGTTGGGGACAGATACGCAGTATTTT,CASSPKGLGTDTQYF,TRBJ2-3,NA,TRBV5-1,NA
TGTGCCAGCAGCTTGACAGGGGTTTCTGGCTACACCTTC,CASSLTGVSGYTF,TRBJ1-2,TRBD1,TRBV7-2,once
TGTGCCAGTAGTCGAGGTTTCGATACGCAGTATTTT,CASSRGFDTQYF,TRBJ2-3,NA,TRBV19,NA
TGTGCCAGCAGTGAGGGCTTTACCCCGGGGGAAAAACTGTTTTTT,CASSEGFTPGEKLFF,TRBJ1-4,NA,TRBV2,once
TGTGCCAGCAGCTTCTCGGATAGCGGAAACACCATATATTTT,CASSFSDSGNTIYF,TRBJ1-3,NA,TRBV7-8,NA
TGTGCCAGCAGCCTTGGGACAGCGAACACCGGGGAGCTGTTTTTT,CASSLGTANTGELFF,TRBJ2-2,TRBD1,TRBV11-3,NA
TGTGCCAGCAGTTCCAACTGGAACTATGGCTACACCTTC,CASSSNWNYGYTF,TRBJ1-2,NA,TRBV12-3/TRBV12-4,NA
TGCAGCGTAGCCGGGTTTGGGTCAACTAATGAAAAACTGTTTTTT,CSVAGFGSTNEKLFF,TRBJ1-4,NA,TRBV29-1,NA
TGTGCCACCAGTGATGCAGGGAATCAGCCCCAGCATTTT,CATSDAGNQPQHF,TRBJ1-5,NA,TRBV24-1,NA
TGTGCCAGTAGTCAGCGGAGACCCAAGAACACTGAAGCTTTCTTT,CASSQRRPKNTEAFF,TRBJ1-1,NA,TRBV19,NA
TGTGCCAGCAGTTACAGGGGGCAGAACACTGAAGCTTTCTTT,CASSYRGQNTEAFF,TRBJ1-1,TRBD1,TRBV27,NA
TGTGCCAGCAGCCCCAGTTGGGGACAGGGGTTTGCTGAAGCTTTCTTT,CASSPSWGQGFAEAFF,TRBJ1-1,TRBD1,TRBV9,NA
TGTGCCACCAGTGATATACCCGGGACAGGGGGCTACAATGAGCAGTTCTTC,CATSDIPGTGGYNEQFF,TRBJ2-1,TRBD1,TRBV24-1,NA
TGTGCCAGCAGTTTCCTTCAGACTAGCGGGGGGGCTAAGTATTTT,CASSFLQTSGGAKYF,TRBJ2-3,TRBD2,TRBV6-2/TRBV6-3,NA
TGTGCCACCAGTGATTGGCACAGGTGGCTTCGATCCAAAAACATTCAGTACTTC,CATSDWHRWLRSKNIQYF,TRBJ2-4,NA,TRBV24-1,NA
TGTGCCAGCAGCCAAGTCTTAAGCTATGAGCAGTTCTTC,CASSQVLSYEQFF,TRBJ2-1,NA,TRBV3-1/TRBV3-2,NA
TGCGCCAGCAGCTTAAGAGGGACAGGAACCTACGAGCAGTACTTC,CASSLRGTGTYEQYF,TRBJ2-7,TRBD1,TRBV5-1,NA